This TCR beta chain was captured by sequencing in a study of T cell changes during pregnancy in multiple sclerosis. Assay used: immunoSEQ multiplex PCR; TCRdb lists only in-frame clones, some missing. The sample yields approximately 62,000 clones, roughly 93% seen once. V was shortened by 6 bases and J by 0 bases, with 11 bases between the two germline ends. Germline-derived CDR1 and CDR2 are MDHEN and SYDVKM. The CDR3 has 14 residues. This specimen consisted of CD8+ T cells from peripheral blood mononuclear cells, obtained in the second trimester of pregnancy. The chain recombines TRBV28 with TRBJ1-1, with D possibly TRBD1 on 6 matching bases. The source of this sequence is a female donor with multiple sclerosis, enrolled in a pregnancy study. CDR3 coding DNA: TGTGCCAGCAGCCTGACAGGTTTGAACACTGAAGCTTTCTTT. This codes for CASSLTGLNTEAFF.